This entry is about one TCR beta chain. Its cognate antigen has yet to be identified. No per-base quality is available; no much larger clone lies one base away. The immunoSEQ hsTCRB v3.0 assay was used at survey level resolution to sequence the TRB variable region. TRB sequencing targeted a depth of roughly 35,000-55,000 T-cell genomes per sample. Pooled TRB libraries were sequenced on an Illumina MiSeq with a v3 150-cycle kit. In the source study's methods: Analysis of repertoires was carried out in R inside a reproducible Nextflow workflow spanning QC, data transformation and analysis. LymphoSeq2, an R package for AIRR-Seq data exploration, was used to implement custom analyses. Four samples that yielded fewer than 5000 total TRB sequences were excluded, so that 200 or so HIV repertoires were analyzed. Among the 190 or so HIV repertoires that were kept, roughly 58 were collected before ART initiation and 120 to 140 were collected after ART initiation. Repertoires were downsampled to 5000 TRB nucleotide sequences, with summary statistics averaged over 100 downsampling iterations. TRB sequences were retained for analysis only if CDR3 regions of at least seven amino acids were present. A Shannon entropy-derived clonality score and the Gini coefficient were used to measure diversity. In the repertoire networks, any two of the top 5000 CDR3 amino acid sequences were connected whenever the two sequences differed by an edit distance of one. For TRB CDR3 amino acid sequences, antigen specificity groups and MHC restriction were predicted with GLIPH2. Known CMV, EBV, HIV or tissue antigen associations were flagged by matching CDR3 amino acid sequences against VDJdb and McPAS-TCR. Pre-ART, post-ART and control groups were compared with Wilcoxon signed-rank tests and Holm-Bonferroni correction. TCRdb retrieved this table from immuneACCESS and kept in-frame rearrangements only. Not all clones are present; in checked studies, unresolved V genes account for under half, and no reason is known for the remainder. V, J and clone size derive from that table, while D and trimming were established from the DNA sequence. In this sample the table shows 23,000 or so clones, approximately 88% of which occur a single time. The ten largest clones capture about 15% of the sample.

The data belong to a study of long-term antiretroviral therapy in people with HIV (dated by TCRdb to 2022 to 2024). About the investigation overall: The earliest samples were collected about a decade before the 2015 WHO recommendation for immediate ART, when ART was typically delayed until CD4 counts fell. This retrospective serial study examined whether starting ART and sustained HIV suppression were associated with changes in the composition and diversity of the TRB repertoire in peripheral blood. A total of 192 cryopreserved PBMC samples came from a few dozen adults with confirmed HIV infection and were collected serially over a mean of around 6 years (range 1-12). Among the approximately 27 participants with HIV, ten to eleven were female. No cross-contamination during QIAcube processing turned up in test extractions that ran a monoclonal T-cell line alongside 33 polyclonal samples.

To be included, a participant needed at least one PBMC sample from before ART initiation plus at least two post-ART samples. Every participant with HIV received treatment in the United States of America. Before DNA extraction, cryopreserved samples containing 1-10 million PBMC were thawed and washed. At the time of the earliest PBMC sample, participants with HIV were aged between about 23 and 54 years. PBMC samples were contributed by each participant from 1-4 timepoints before ART initiation and 2-8 timepoints after ART initiation, with a median of 7 samples. Serial HIV viral load, CD4+ T-cell count, ART history and demographic data were obtained for every participant. A Qiagen kit on a QIAcube was used to extract genomic DNA from unsorted PBMC, with samples processed in batches of 12. The CDR3 goes from the cysteine to the phenylalanine over 13 residues. The kept DNA is CDR3 alone, 39 bases in frame from the first base. V loses 6 bases of germline sequence and J loses 3 bases, and the interval between the two ends is 12 bases. The germline V gene supplies CDR1 MNHEY and CDR2 SVGAGI.

On the study overall, not on this receptor specifically: Because PBMC availability was limited, only the TCR beta chain was sequenced, with no alpha chain pairing. Expanded TRB clones identified before ART initiation dominated the repertoire across all time points, though the dominance fluctuated and decreased in many PLHIV after ART. Narrower CDR3 length ranges were observed in HIV repertoires than in controls, and an antigen-experienced repertoire with only a slight naive shift after ART was suggested by the network structure. Starting ART was linked to a significant rise in TRB diversity, yet even with long-term ART the diversity remained significantly lower than in transplant donor controls. Because cell numbers in pre-ART samples were limited, unsorted PBMC were profiled instead of sorted CD4+ and CD8+ T cells. The samples were dated from about 2003 to 2017, and the ART regimens that were used may be less effective than current ART regimens. No data were available on ART adherence, viral resistance or therapy changes, limiting inferences about post-ART repertoire changes.

The source material was unsorted PBMCs, sampled around 4.1 years after starting antiretroviral therapy. The TCR sequence derives from a man younger than 45 with HIV. The sequence is built from TRBV6-5 and TRBJ2-7; possibly the D gene is TRBD2, per 5 matching bases. For the CDR3, the sequence is CASSPGEIYEQYF. DNA sequence: TGTGCCAGCAGCCCCGGGGAGATCTACGAGCAGTACTTC.